Below, 3 T cell receptor beta chains from the same sample are listed, as sequenced in a study of shared clonotypes between healthy human individuals. The table came from immunoSEQ multiplex PCR; TCRdb's copy has only in-frame clones and leaves some out. The table includes around 700,000 clones, 72% detected once. The sample taken for sequencing was memory CD4+ T cells sorted from blood. Described subset: CD45RA-negative fraction. The origin of the receptors is a woman aged 25 to 45 in good health.

The chain has TRBV5-1 and TRBJ2-7; D is possibly TRBD1 (5 bases). V lost 7 bases and J 3 bases, leaving 14 bases between the germline ends. This CDR3 is 13 amino acids long. Germline V CDR1 and CDR2: SGHRS, YFSETQ. Here the CDR3 reads CASSRDSIYEQYF. CDR3 nucleotide sequence: TGCGCCAGCTCAAGAGACAGCATCTACGAGCAGTACTTC.

The rearrangement uses TRBV4-1 and TRBJ2-1; D unresolved. The germline gives CDR1 MGHRA, CDR2 YSYEKL. The CDR3 loop spans 15 amino acids. V gave up 0 bases and J gave up 8 bases, with 14 bases separating them. The CDR3 is CASSQEGPKSYEQFF. In DNA form, the CDR3 reads TGCGCCAGCAGCCAAGAAGGGCCAAAGTCCTATGAGCAGTTCTTC.

This clone was observed once. This chain links TRBV4-2 with TRBJ2-4; D may correspond to TRBD1 or TRBD2 (6 bases each). The CDR3 is made up of 16 amino acids. With 3 bases removed from V and 5 bases from J, the gap between germline ends came to 17 bases. Germline V gene lookup returns CDR1 LGHNA and CDR2 YNFKEQ. The CDR3 sequence is CASSHGRWGAQNIQYF. The DNA for the CDR3 is TGTGCCAGCAGCCATGGCCGGTGGGGGGCCCAAAACATTCAGTACTTC.